This T cell receptor beta chain was sequenced in a study of control samples from healthy donors and cancer patients. Clones were read by immunoSEQ multiplex PCR, and TCRdb kept only the in-frame ones, dropping some. Among more than 95,000 clones listed, about 90% were seen once. V lost 2 bases, J lost 3 bases, and 7 bases lay in between. The CDR3 covers 13 residues. Germline assignment: CDR1 WNHNN and CDR2 SYGVQD (reference sequence). This chain links TRBV10-1 with TRBJ1-1; tentative D call: TRBD1 (5 bases). The sequence was collected from a man between 18 and 35 years old in good health. The specimen was blood. CDR3 region: CASSEGAYTEAFF. In nucleotides, the CDR3 is TGCGCCAGCAGTGAGGGGGCATACACTGAAGCTTTCTTT.